Below, one T cell receptor beta chain is given with its context. The antigen remains unidentified. This CDR3 region has 15 residues. Germline values: CDR1 LNHDA, CDR2 SQIVND (reference sequence). V was shortened by 4 bases and J by 3 bases, with 13 bases between the two germline ends. This record comes from a study of cytomegalovirus exposure and HLA in healthy donors. Study-wide context: The approximately 120 validation repertoires used the same platform as the 666 first-cohort repertoires, a later analysis reported.

The table came from immunoSEQ multiplex PCR; TCRdb's copy has only in-frame clones and leaves some out. The sample contains tens of thousands of clones, around 90% of which appear only once. Study-level points and caveats: The dataset shows that most TCR sequences were rare, while some public TCRs occurred in many donors. The study labeled 180 or so TCR beta chains cytomegalovirus-associated.

V usage is TRBV19 and J usage is TRBJ2-1, with a tentative D call TRBD2 (6 bases). Sequenced sample: PBMCs. The receptor was derived from a man aged 18 to 35 in good health and CMV-seronegative. The CDR3 spells CASSRRRDFYNEQFF. CDR3 DNA sequence: TGTGCCAGTAGTAGGAGGCGGGACTTCTACAATGAGCAGTTCTTC.